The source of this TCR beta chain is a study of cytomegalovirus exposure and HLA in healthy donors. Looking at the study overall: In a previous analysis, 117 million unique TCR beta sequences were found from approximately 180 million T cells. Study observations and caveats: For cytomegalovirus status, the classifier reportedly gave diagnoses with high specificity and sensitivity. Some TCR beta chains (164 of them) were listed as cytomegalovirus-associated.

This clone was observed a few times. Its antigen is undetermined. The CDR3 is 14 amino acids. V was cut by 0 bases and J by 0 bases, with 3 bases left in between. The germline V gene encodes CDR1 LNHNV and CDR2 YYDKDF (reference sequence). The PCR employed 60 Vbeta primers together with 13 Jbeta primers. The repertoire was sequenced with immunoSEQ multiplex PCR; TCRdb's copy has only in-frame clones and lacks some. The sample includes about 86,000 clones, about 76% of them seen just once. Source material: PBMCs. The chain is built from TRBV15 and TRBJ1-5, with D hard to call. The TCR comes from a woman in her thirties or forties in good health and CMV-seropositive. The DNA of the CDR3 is TGTGCCACCAGCAGAGATCTTAGCAATCAGCCCCAGCATTTT. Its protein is CATSRDLSNQPQHF.